This TCR beta chain was sequenced for a study of a mutant IDH1 vaccine in newly diagnosed glioma. Overall study findings and caveats: Pseudoprogression appeared independent of alterations in top peripheral clonotypes.

Documented time point: baseline, week 1 (first vaccination visit). Documented treatment: pre-vaccination baseline after standard-of-care therapy. Trimming removed 0 bases at V and 5 bases at J, with 14 bases between. This CDR3 region has 16 residues. Germline CDR1 reads MGHRA; CDR2 reads YSYEKL. Profiling relied on immunoSEQ multiplex PCR, and the TCRdb table lists in-frame clones only, not all of them. The table lists over 75,000 clones, about 82% of them singletons. Notes on this clone: Antigen unknown.

V and J are TRBV4-1 and TRBJ1-5; D is unclear. The sample in question was PBMCs, obtained from a glioma patient treated with radiotherapy, temozolomide or both. This TCR derives from a man aged 40-49 years with glioma. The CDR3 protein is CASSQDVLGRYQPQHF. CDR3 in DNA: TGCGCCAGCAGCCAAGATGTTCTGGGTAGGTATCAGCCCCAGCATTTT.